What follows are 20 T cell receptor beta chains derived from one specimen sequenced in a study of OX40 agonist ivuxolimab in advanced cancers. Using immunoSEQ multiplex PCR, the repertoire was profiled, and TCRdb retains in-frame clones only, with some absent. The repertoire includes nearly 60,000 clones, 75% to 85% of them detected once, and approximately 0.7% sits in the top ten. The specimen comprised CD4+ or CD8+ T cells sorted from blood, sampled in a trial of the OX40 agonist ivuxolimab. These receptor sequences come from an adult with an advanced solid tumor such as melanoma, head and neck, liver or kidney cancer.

In DNA form, the CDR3 reads TGTGCCATCGGGGACGCGGGACTTTACGAGCAGTACTTC. As protein: CAIGDAGLYEQYF. The chain combines TRBV10-3 with TRBJ2-7, with a tentative D call TRBD2 (6 bases). V lost 8 bases to trimming and J lost 4 bases, with 15 bases between them. Germline-derived CDR1 and CDR2 are ENHRY and SYGVKD. The CDR3 runs to 13 residues.

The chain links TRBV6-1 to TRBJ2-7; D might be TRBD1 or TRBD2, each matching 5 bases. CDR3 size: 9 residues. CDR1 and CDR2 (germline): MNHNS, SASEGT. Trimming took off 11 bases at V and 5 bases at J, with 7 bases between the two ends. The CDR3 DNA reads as TGTGCCGGGGGACACGAGCAGTACTTC. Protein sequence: CAGGHEQYF.

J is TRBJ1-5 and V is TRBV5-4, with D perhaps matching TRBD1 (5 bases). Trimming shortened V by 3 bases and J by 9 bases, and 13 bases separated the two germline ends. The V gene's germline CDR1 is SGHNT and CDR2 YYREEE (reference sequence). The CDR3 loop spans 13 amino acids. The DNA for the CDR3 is TGTGCCAGCAGCTCGACAGTCCAAGGGCCCCAGCATTTT. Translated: CASSSTVQGPQHF.

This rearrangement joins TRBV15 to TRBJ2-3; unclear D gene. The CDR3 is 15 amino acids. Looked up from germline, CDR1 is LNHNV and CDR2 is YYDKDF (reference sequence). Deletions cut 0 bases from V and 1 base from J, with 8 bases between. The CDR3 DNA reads TGTGCCACCAGCAGAGATCCCAAGGGCACAGATACGCAGTATTTT. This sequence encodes CATSRDPKGTDTQYF.

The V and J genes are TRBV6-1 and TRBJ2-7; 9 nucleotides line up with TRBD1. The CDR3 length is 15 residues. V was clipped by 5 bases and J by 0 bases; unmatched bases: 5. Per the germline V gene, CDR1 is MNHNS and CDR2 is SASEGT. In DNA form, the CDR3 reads TGTGCCAGCAGTCCTGGGACAGGGATCTCCTACGAGCAGTACTTC. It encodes CASSPGTGISYEQYF.

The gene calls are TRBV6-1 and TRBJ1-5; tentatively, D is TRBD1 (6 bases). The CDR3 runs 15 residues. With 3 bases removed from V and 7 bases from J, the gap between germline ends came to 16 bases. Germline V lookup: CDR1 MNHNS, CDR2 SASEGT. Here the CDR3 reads CASSDPNGGLQPQHF. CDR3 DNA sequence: TGTGCCAGCAGTGACCCCAACGGGGGGCTACAGCCCCAGCATTTT.

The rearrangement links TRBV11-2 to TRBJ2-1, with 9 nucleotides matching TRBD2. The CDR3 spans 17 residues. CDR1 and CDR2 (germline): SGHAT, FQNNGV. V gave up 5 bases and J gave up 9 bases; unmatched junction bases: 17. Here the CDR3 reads CASSPSRGGIYPSEQFF. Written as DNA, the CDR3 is TGTGCCAGCAGCCCTTCGCGGGGGGGAATATACCCCAGTGAGCAGTTCTTC.

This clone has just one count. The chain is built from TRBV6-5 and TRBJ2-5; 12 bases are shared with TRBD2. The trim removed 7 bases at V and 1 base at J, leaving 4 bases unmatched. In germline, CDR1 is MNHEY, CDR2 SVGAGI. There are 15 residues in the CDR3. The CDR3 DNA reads TGTGCCAGCACCCCGGGACTAGCGGGCCAAGAGACCCAGTACTTC. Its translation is CASTPGLAGQETQYF.

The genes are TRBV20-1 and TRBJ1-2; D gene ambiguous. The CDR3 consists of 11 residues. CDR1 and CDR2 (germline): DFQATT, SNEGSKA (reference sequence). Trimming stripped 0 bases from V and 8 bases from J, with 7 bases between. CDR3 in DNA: TGCAGTGCTAGAGAGACTGAGGGCTACACCTTC. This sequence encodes CSARETEGYTF.

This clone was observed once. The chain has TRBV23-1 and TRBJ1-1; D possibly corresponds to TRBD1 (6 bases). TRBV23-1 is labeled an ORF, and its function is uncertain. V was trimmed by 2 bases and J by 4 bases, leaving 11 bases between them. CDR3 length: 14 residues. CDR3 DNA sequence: TGCGCCAGCAGTCAAGCTCAGGGGCCCACTGAAGCTTTCTTT. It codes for CASSQAQGPTEAFF.

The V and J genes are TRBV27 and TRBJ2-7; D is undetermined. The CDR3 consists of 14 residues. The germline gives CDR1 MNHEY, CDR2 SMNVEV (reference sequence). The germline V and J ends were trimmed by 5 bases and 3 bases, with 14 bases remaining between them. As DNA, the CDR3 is TGTGCCAGCAGTACCACTTTCCCCCACTACGAGCAGTACTTC. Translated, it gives CASSTTFPHYEQYF.

CDR3 in amino acids: CATSRQGNTGELFF. The CDR3 DNA follows: TGCGCCACCTCGCGGCAGGGGAACACCGGGGAGCTGTTTTTT. This chain joins TRBV5-1 and TRBJ2-2; possibly TRBD1 for D (5 bases). From germline, CDR1 is SGHRS and CDR2 YFSETQ. This CDR3 has 14 residues. The germline V and J ends were trimmed by 9 bases and 1 base, with 13 bases remaining between them.

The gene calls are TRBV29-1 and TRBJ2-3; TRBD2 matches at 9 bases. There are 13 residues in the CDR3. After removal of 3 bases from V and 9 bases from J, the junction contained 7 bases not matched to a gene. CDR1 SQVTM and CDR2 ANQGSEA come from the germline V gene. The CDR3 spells CSVELLAGKTQYF. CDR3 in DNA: TGCAGCGTTGAGTTGCTAGCGGGGAAAACGCAGTATTTT.

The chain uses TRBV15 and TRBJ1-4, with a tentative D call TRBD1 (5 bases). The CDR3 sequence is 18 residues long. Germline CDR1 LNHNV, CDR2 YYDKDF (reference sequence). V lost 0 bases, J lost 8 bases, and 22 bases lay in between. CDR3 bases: TGTGCCACCAGCAGAGATCATAGAGGGGTAGGGGATTCAGAAAAACTGTTTTTT. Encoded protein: CATSRDHRGVGDSEKLFF. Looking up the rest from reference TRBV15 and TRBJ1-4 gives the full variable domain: DAMVIQNPRYQVTQFGKPVTLSCSQTLNHNVMYWYQQKSSQAPKLLFHYYDKDFNNEADTPDNFQSRRPNTSFCFLDIRSPGLGDTAMYLCATSRDHRGVGDSEKLFFGSGTQLSVL.

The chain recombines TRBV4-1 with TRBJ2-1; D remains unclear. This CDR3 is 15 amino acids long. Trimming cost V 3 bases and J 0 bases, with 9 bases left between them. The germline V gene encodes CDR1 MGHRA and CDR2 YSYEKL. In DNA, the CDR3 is TGCGCCAGCAGCCAGGAAGGTGGCTCCTACAATGAGCAGTTCTTC. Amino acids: CASSQEGGSYNEQFF.

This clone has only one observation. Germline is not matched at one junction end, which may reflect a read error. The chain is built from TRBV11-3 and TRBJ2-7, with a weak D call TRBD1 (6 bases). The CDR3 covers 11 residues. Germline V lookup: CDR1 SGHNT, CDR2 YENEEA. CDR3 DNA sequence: TGTGCCAGCAGCCTACAAGGACAGACAACCTTC. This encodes CASSLQGQTTF. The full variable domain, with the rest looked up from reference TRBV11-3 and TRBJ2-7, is EAGVVQSPRYKIIEKKQPVAFWCNPISGHNTLYWYLQNLGQGPELLIRYENEEAVDDSQLPKDRFSAERLKGVDSTLKIQPAELGDSAVYLCASSLQGQTTFGPGTRLTVT.

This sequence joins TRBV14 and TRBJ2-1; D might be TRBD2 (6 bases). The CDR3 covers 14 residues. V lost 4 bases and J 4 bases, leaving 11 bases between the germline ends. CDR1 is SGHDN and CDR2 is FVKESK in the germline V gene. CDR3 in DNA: TGTGCCAGCAGCCTCGGGACTCCGTACAATGAGCAGTTCTTC. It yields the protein CASSLGTPYNEQFF. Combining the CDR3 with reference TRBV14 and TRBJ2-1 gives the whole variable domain EAGVTQFPSHSVIEKGQTVTLRCDPISGHDNLYWYRRVMGKEIKFLLHFVKESKQDESGMPNNRFLAERTGGTYSTLKVQPAELEDSGVYFCASSLGTPYNEQFFGPGTRLTVL.

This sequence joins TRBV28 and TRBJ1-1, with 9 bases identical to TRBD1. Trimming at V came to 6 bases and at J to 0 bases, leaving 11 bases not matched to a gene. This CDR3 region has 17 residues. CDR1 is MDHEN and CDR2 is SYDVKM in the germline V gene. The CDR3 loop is CASRYRGLKRLNTEAFF. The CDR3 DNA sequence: TGTGCCAGCAGATACAGGGGGCTGAAGCGATTGAACACTGAAGCTTTCTTT.

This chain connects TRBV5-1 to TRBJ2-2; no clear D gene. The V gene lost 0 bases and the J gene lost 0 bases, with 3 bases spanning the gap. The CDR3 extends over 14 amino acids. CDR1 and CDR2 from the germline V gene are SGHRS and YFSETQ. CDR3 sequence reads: CASSLGPNTGELFF. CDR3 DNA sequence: TGCGCCAGCAGCTTGGGGCCGAACACCGGGGAGCTGTTTTTT.

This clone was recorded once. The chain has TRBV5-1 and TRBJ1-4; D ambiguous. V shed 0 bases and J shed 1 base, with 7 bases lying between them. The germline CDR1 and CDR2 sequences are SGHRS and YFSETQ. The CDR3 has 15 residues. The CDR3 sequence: CASSLASGTNEKLFF. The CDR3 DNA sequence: TGCGCCAGCAGCTTGGCTTCCGGAACTAATGAAAAACTGTTTTTT.